The source of this T cell receptor (beta chain) is a study of blood T cell repertoires in COVID-19 (dated by TCRdb to 2018 to 2021). Broadly, across the study: Samples covering the acute and convalescent phases of COVID-19 were provided by collaborators in the United States, Italy and Spain. Sample metadata almost always included a de-identified subject ID, COVID-19 status, age in years and sex. HLA class I and class II types, where available, came from metadata supplied by the sample provider rather than from assay-based typing. The prospective study material was composed of cDNA or gDNA derived from T cells, B-cell-depleted T cells, or PBMCs. The samples were drawn from two sources: the first 160 participants of the ongoing ImmuneRACE study, and 1,200 or so subjects contributed by 6 global collaborators. A freely available public database, intended as a resource for researchers studying the immune response to SARS-CoV-2, is where the repertoires were released. The dataset comprised deeply sampled blood TCRbeta repertoires from subjects exposed to, actively infected with, or recovered from COVID-19. Results the study describes overall, beyond this receptor: The amount of clinical and demographic metadata varied by source and participant and was provided uncurated.

Enrolling through a virtual design, the prospective study's participants ranged in age from about 18 to 89 years and lived across 24 United States geographic areas. To assign participants to cohorts, the prospective study relied on clinical history that participants themselves reported in a screening survey and a study questionnaire. For ImmuneRACE Cohort 3, a participant was defined as recovered based on two consecutive negative NP/OP PCR tests, clearance by a healthcare professional, or resolution of symptoms. Mobile phlebotomists in the prospective study collected whole blood, serum and a nasopharyngeal or oropharyngeal swab from every participant. Prospective study participants could optionally give additional blood draws and questionnaires over an approximately two-month period. Blood samples from the prospective study were shipped frozen or at room temperature prior to DNA extraction. Regarding this clone: The target of this receptor is not known. One base away there is no much larger clone; base qualities are not given.

TCRbeta CDR3 regions were amplified from genomic DNA using the immunoSEQ Assay, a bias-controlled multiplex PCR. From the authors' description of their analysis: The number of nucleated cells in each sample was estimated from the amplification of reference gene primers within the assay. Sequence reads were collapsed and filtered to measure the absolute abundance of every unique TCRbeta CDR3 rearrangement. Productive Simpson clonality was computed per sample as the square root of Simpson's diversity index over productive rearrangements. Sourced from immuneACCESS, this table was stored by TCRdb with only in-frame sequences that have V and J called. A share of the clones is absent; for the studies checked, an unresolved V gene accounts for under half, and the remainder has no known explanation. V, J and clone size reflect that table, while D and trimming were determined from the DNA. For this sample there are 250,000 to 350,000 clones; 70% to 90% appear just once. Of the sample, approximately 5% falls within the top ten clones.

This clonotype was sampled from a young woman who had recovered from COVID-19. Material for sequencing was PBMCs or T cells enriched from blood (not recorded which).

The DNA is as follows: TGTGCCAGCAGCGGAGGGACTAGCGGGGGCTGGCATGAGCAGTTCTTC. Its coded protein is CASSGGTSGGWHEQFF. This receptor chain uses TRBV9 and TRBJ2-1, and TRBD2 matches 14 of the central bases. Reading from cysteine to phenylalanine, the CDR3 counts 16 amino acids. Here the CDR3 DNA is all that survives: 48 bases in frame from base 1. Ends trimmed: V by 3 bases, J by 8 bases; bases unmatched to a gene: 7. CDR1 and CDR2 are read off the germline V gene as SGDLS and YYNGEE.